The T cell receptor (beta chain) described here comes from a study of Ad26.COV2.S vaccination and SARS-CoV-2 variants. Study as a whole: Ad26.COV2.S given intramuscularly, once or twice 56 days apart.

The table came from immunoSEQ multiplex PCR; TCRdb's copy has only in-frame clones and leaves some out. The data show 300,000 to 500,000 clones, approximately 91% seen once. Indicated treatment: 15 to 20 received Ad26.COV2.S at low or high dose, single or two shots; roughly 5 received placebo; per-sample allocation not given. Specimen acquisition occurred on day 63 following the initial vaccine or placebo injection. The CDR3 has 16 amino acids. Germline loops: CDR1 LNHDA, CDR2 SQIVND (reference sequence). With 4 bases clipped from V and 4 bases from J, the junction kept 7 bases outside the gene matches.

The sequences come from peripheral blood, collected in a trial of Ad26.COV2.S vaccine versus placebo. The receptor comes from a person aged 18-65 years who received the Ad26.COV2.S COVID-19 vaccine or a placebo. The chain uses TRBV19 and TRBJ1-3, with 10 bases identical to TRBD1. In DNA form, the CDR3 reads TGTGCCAGTAGTACTCGGACAGGGGGGAGCGGAAACACCATATATTTT. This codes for CASSTRTGGSGNTIYF.